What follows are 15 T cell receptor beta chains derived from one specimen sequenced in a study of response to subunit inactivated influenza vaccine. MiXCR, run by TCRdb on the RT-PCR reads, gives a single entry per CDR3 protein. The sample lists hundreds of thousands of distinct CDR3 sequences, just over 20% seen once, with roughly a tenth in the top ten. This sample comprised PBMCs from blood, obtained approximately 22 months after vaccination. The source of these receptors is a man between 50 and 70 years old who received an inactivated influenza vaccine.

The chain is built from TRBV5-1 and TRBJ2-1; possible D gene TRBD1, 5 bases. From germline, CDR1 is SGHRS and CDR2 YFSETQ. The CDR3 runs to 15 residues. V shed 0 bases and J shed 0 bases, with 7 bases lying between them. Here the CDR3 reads CASSLGRASYNEQFF. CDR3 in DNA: TGCGCCAGCAGCTTGGGCAGGGCCTCCTACAATGAGCAGTTCTTC.

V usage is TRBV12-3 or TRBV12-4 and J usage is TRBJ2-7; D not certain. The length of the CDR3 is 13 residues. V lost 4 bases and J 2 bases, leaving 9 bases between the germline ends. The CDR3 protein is CASSSTVAYEQYF. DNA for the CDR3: TGTGCCAGCAGTTCTACAGTAGCCTACGAGCAGTACTTC.

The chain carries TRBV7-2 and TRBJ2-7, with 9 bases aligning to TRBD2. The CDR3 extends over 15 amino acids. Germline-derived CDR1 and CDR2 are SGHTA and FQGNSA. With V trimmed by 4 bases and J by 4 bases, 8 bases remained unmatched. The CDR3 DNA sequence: TGTGCCAGCAGCTCCGCGGGGGGGGCGCGATACGAGCAGTACTTC. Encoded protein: CASSSAGGARYEQYF.

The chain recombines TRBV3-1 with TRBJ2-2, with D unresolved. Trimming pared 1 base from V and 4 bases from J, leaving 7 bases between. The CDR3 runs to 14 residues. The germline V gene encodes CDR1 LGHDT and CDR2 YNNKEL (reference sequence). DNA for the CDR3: TGTGCCAGCAGCCAAGTGAGAAGCACCGGGGAGCTGTTTTTT. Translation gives CASSQVRSTGELFF.

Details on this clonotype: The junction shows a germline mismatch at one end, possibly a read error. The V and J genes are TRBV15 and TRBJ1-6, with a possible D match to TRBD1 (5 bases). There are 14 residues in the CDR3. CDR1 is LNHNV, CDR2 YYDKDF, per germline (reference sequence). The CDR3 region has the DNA TGTGCCACCAGCCGGGGGGTGGATAATTCAGCCCTCCACTTT. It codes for CATSRGVDNSALHF.

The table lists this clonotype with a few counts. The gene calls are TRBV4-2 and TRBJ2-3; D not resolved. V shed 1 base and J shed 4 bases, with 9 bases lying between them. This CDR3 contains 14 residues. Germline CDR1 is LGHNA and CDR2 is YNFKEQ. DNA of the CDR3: TGTGCCAGCAGCCAAGGAAGGAAATCAGATACGCAGTATTTT. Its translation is CASSQGRKSDTQYF.

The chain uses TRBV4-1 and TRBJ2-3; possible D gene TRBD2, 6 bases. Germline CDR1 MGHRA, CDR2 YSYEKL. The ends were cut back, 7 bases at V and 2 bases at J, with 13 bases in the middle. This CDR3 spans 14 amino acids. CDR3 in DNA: TGCGCCAGCACCCTGGGAGGCCCCACAGATACGCAGTATTTT. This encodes CASTLGGPTDTQYF.

Written as DNA, the CDR3 is TGTGCCAGCGGGTCGGGGGTCGGGGAGCTGTTTTTT. It encodes CASGSGVGELFF. The chain links TRBV12-3 or TRBV12-4 to TRBJ2-2; tentative D call: TRBD2 (6 bases). Trimming shortened V by 8 bases and J by 7 bases, and 11 bases separated the two germline ends. CDR3 length: 12 residues.

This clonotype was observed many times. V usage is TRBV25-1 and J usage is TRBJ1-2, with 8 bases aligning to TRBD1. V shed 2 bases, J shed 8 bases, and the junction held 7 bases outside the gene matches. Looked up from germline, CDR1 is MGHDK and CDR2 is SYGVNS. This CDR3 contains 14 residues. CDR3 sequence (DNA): TGTGCCAGCAGTGAAGGACAGGGCGCATGGGGCTACACCTTC. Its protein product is CASSEGQGAWGYTF.

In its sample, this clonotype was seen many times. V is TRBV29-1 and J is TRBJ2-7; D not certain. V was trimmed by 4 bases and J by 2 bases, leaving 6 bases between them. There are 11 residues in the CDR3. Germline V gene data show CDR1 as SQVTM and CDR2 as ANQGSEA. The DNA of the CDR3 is TGCAGCGTTGGTCGAGCCTACGAGCAGTACTTC. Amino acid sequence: CSVGRAYEQYF.

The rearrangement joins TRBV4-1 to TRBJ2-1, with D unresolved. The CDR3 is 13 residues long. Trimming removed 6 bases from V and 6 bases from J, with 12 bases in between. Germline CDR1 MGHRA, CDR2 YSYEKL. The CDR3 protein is CASSGVLGNEQFF. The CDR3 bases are TGCGCCAGCAGTGGGGTATTGGGCAATGAGCAGTTCTTC.

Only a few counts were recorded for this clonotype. CDR3 DNA sequence: TGCAGCGTTGAAGGACACCTGAACACTGAAGCTTTCTTT. Encoded protein: CSVEGHLNTEAFF. This chain connects TRBV29-1 to TRBJ1-1, with D uncertain. The CDR3 covers 13 residues. Between the trimmed V and J ends, which lost 1 base and 0 bases, there was a span of 6 bases. Germline CDR1 and CDR2: SQVTM and ANQGSEA. Full variable domain (outside the CDR3, taken from reference TRBV29-1 and TRBJ1-1): SAVISQKPSRDICQRGTSLTIQCQVDSQVTMMFWYRQQPGQSLTLIATANQGSEATYESGFVIDKFPISRPNLTFSTLTVSNMSPEDSSIYLCSVEGHLNTEAFFGQGTRLTVV.

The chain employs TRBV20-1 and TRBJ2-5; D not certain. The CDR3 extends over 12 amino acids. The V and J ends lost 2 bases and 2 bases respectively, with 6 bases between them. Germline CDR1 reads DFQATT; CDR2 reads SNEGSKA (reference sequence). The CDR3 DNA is TGCAGTGCTAGAATGATACAAGAGACCCAGTACTTC. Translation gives CSARMIQETQYF.

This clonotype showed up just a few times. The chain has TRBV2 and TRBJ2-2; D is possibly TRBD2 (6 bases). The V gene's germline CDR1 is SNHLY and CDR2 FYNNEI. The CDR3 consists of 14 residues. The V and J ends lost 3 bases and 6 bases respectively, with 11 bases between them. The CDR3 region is CASSDQGGAGELFF. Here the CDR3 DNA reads TGTGCCAGCAGTGACCAGGGAGGCGCCGGGGAGCTGTTTTTT.

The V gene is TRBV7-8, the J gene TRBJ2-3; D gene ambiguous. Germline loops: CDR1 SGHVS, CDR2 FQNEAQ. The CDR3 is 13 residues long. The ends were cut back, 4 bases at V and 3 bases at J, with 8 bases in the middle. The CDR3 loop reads CASSSQLTDTQYF. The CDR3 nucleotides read TGTGCCAGCAGCTCACAGCTGACAGATACGCAGTATTTT.